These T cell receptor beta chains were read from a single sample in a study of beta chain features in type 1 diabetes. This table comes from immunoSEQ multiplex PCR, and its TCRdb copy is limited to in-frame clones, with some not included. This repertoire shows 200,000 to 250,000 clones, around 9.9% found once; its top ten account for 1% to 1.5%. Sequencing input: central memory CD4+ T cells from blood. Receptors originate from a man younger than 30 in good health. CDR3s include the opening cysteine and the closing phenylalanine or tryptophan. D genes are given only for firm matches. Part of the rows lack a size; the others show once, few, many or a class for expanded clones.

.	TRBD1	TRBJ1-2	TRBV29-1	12	CSPAGQGYGYTF	TGCAGCCCTGCGGGACAGGGCTATGGCTACACCTTC
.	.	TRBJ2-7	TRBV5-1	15	CASSLVGPGSYEQYF	TGCGCCAGCAGCTTGGTGGGGCCCGGGTCCTACGAGCAGTACTTC
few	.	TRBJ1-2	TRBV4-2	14	CASSREEGDEGYTF	TGTGCCAGCAGCCGAGAAGAAGGGGACGAGGGCTACACCTTC
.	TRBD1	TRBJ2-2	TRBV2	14	CASSWTGPTGELFF	TGTGCCAGCAGTTGGACAGGGCCCACCGGGGAGCTGTTTTTT
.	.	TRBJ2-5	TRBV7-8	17	CASSSGFGGGSQETQYF	TGTGCCAGCAGCTCCGGCTTTGGGGGAGGAAGTCAAGAGACCCAGTACTTC
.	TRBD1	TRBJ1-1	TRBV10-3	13	CAISTGEDTEAFF	TGTGCCATCTCGACAGGGGAGGACACTGAAGCTTTCTTT
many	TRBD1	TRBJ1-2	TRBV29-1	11	CSVTGDYGYTF	TGCAGCGTCACAGGGGATTATGGCTACACCTTC
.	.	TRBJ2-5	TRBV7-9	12	CASSAPQETQYF	TGTGCCAGCAGCGCCCCCCAAGAGACCCAGTACTTC
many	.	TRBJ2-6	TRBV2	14	CASALESGANVLTF	TGTGCCAGCGCGCTCGAAAGTGGGGCCAACGTCCTGACTTTC
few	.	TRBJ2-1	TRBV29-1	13	CSVTPISDGEQFF	TGCAGCGTCACGCCTATATCTGACGGGGAGCAGTTCTTC
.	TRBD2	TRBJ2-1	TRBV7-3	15	CASSSGLAGYNEQFF	TGTGCCAGCAGCTCGGGACTAGCGGGTTACAATGAGCAGTTCTTC
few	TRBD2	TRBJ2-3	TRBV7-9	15	CASSFGSGSLGTQYF	TGTGCCAGCAGCTTTGGAAGCGGGAGTCTGGGTACGCAGTATTTT
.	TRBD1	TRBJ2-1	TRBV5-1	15	CASSQDRAGDNEQFF	TGCGCCAGCAGCCAAGACAGGGCTGGGGACAATGAGCAGTTCTTC
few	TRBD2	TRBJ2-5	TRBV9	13	CASSFSGGETQYF	TGTGCCAGCAGCTTTAGCGGGGGGGAGACCCAGTACTTC
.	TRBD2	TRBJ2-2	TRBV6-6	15	CASSYFQRETGELFF	TGTGCCAGCAGTTACTTCCAGCGGGAGACCGGGGAGCTGTTTTTT
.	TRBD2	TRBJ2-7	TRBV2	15	CASSGTSDTSYEQYF	TGTGCCAGCAGTGGGACTAGCGATACCTCCTACGAGCAGTACTTC
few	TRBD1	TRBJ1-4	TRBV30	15	CAWSIQGATNEKLFF	TGTGCCTGGAGTATTCAGGGGGCAACTAATGAAAAACTGTTTTTT
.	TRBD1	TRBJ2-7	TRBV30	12	CAWGQGSYEQYF	TGTGCCTGGGGACAGGGATCCTACGAGCAGTACTTC
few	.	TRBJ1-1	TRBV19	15	CASSGFRGGNTEAFF	TGTGCCAGTAGTGGATTCAGGGGCGGGAACACTGAAGCTTTCTTT
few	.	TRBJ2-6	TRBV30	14	CALASVSGANVLTF	TGTGCCCTGGCCTCCGTCTCTGGGGCCAACGTCCTGACTTTC
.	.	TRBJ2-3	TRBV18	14	CASSPTGRTDTQYF	TGTGCCAGCTCACCGACAGGCCGCACAGATACGCAGTATTTT
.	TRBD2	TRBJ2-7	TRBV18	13	CASSSGGVYEQYF	TGTGCCAGCTCATCGGGAGGTGTCTACGAGCAGTACTTC
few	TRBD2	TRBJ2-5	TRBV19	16	CASSMGLAGGRGTQYF	TGTGCCAGTAGTATGGGACTAGCGGGAGGAAGAGGGACCCAGTACTTC
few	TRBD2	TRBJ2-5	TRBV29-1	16	CSVSEPIAGEGETQYF	TGCAGCGTTTCGGAACCGATAGCGGGAGAGGGGGAGACCCAGTACTTC
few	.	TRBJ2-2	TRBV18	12	CASRTGAGELFF	TGTGCCAGCCGAACTGGAGCCGGGGAGCTGTTTTTT
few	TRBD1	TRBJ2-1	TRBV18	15	CASSQATGEGNEQFF	TGTGCCAGCTCGCAGGCGACAGGGGAAGGGAATGAGCAGTTCTTC
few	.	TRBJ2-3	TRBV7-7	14	CASSLTISGDTQYF	TGTGCTAGCAGCCTCACGATTTCCGGAGATACGCAGTATTTT
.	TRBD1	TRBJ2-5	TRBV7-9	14	CASSIGTGLETQYF	TGTGCCAGCAGCATCGGGACAGGGCTAGAGACCCAGTACTTC
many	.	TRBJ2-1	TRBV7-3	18	CASSPTPGSGLGRNEQFF	TGTGCCAGCAGCCCGACCCCGGGGTCGGGGTTAGGGAGAAATGAGCAGTTCTTC
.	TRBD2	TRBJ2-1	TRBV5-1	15	CASSLVPSGSDEQFF	TGCGCCAGCAGCTTGGTGCCTAGCGGGAGCGATGAGCAGTTCTTC
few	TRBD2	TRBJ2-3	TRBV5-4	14	CASSYREGGDTQYF	TGTGCCAGCAGCTATCGGGAGGGCGGCGATACGCAGTATTTT
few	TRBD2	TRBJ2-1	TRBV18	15	CASSPSSGREHEQFF	TGTGCCAGCTCACCGAGTAGCGGGAGGGAACATGAGCAGTTCTTC
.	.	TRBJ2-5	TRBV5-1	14	CASSPGGQGETQYF	TGCGCCAGCAGCCCGGGGGGCCAAGGAGAGACCCAGTACTTC
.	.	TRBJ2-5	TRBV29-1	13	CSVEGGAGETQYF	TGCAGCGTTGAAGGCGGGGCCGGAGAGACCCAGTACTTC
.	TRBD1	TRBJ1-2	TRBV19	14	CASRRGQPDYGYTF	TGTGCCAGTCGTCGGGGACAGCCAGATTATGGCTACACCTTC
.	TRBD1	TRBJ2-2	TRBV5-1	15	CASSLGTGGTGELFF	TGCGCCAGCAGCTTGGGGACAGGGGGCACCGGGGAGCTGTTTTTT
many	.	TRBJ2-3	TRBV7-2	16	CASTPGLTRLGDTQYF	TGTGCCAGCACCCCCGGACTAACTCGACTGGGGGATACGCAGTATTTT
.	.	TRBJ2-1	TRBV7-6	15	CASSFLAENYNEQFF	TGTGCCAGCAGCTTCTTAGCGGAAAACTACAATGAGCAGTTCTTC
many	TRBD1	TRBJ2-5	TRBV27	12	CASGGQRGTQYF	TGTGCCAGTGGGGGACAGCGCGGGACCCAGTACTTC
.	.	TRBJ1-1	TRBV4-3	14	CASSQDTGNTEAFF	TGCGCCAGCAGCCAAGATACCGGGAACACTGAAGCTTTCTTT
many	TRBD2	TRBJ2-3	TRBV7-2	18	CASSSRVASGTSTDTQYF	TGTGCCAGCAGCTCCCGAGTGGCTAGCGGCACTAGCACAGATACGCAGTATTTT
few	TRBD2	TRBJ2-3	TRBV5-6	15	CASSQLATSTDTQYF	TGTGCCAGCAGCCAACTAGCGACTAGCACAGATACGCAGTATTTT
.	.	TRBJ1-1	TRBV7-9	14	CASSDLRVNTEAFF	TGTGCCAGCAGTGACCTTCGCGTGAACACTGAAGCTTTCTTT
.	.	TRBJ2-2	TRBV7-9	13	CASRFGWAGELFF	TGTGCCAGCAGGTTTGGATGGGCCGGGGAGCTGTTTTTT
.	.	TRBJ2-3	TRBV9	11	CASSVLDTQYF	TGTGCCAGCAGCGTATTAGATACGCAGTATTTT
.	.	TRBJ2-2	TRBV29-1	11	CSARETGELFF	TGCAGCGCCAGGGAGACCGGGGAGCTGTTTTTT
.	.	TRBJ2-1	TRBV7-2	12	CASSLDEREQFF	TGTGCCAGCAGCTTGGATGAGCGTGAGCAGTTCTTC
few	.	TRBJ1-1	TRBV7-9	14	CASTPTGANTEAFF	TGTGCCAGCACCCCGACAGGTGCTAACACTGAAGCTTTCTTT
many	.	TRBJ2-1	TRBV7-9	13	CASSFTSQGEQFF	TGTGCCAGCAGCTTCACCAGTCAGGGTGAGCAGTTCTTC
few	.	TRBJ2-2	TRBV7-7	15	CASSTQGANTGELFF	TGTGCTAGCAGCACACAGGGCGCGAACACCGGGGAGCTGTTTTTT
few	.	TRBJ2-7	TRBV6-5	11	CASRNMGEQYF	TGTGCCAGCAGAAACATGGGGGAGCAGTACTTC
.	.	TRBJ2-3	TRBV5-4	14	CASSLEHGTDTQYF	TGTGCCAGCAGCTTGGAACACGGCACAGATACGCAGTATTTT
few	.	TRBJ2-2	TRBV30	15	CAWSPPGLTTGELFF	TGTGCCTGGAGTCCTCCGGGACTGACGACCGGGGAGCTGTTTTTT
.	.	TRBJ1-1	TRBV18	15	CASSPPLGKSAEAFF	TGTGCCAGCTCACCACCGCTCGGGAAGAGCGCTGAAGCTTTCTTT
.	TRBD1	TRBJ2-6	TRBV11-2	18	CASSTRTGGNSGANVLTF	TGTGCCAGCAGCACGAGGACAGGGGGGAACTCTGGGGCCAACGTCCTGACTTTC